Presented here are 25 T cell receptor beta chains from one specimen sequenced in a study of graft-versus-host responses after intestinal transplantation. The data were produced by immunoSEQ multiplex PCR, yet TCRdb's version contains in-frame clones alone and is incomplete. The data contain tens of thousands of clones, around 95% of them singletons. For these TCRs, the target antigens are not known. The source was unstimulated CD8+ T cells sorted from spleen or lymph node cells, collected before intestinal transplant. These receptors were collected from a human donor who received an intestinal transplant.

This sequence joins TRBV5-6 and TRBJ1-4, with 9 bases identical to TRBD1. With V trimmed by 4 bases and J by 7 bases, 8 bases remained unmatched. Germline assignment: CDR1 SGHDT and CDR2 YYEEEE. The CDR3 contains 15 residues. The CDR3 loop is CASSPGQGGGEKLFF. CDR3 bases: TGTGCCAGCAGCCCGGGACAGGGCGGCGGTGAAAAACTGTTTTTT.

The genes are TRBV18 and TRBJ1-5; tentatively, D is TRBD1 (5 bases). V dropped 4 bases and J dropped 0 bases, with 7 bases sitting between them. CDR1 KGHSH and CDR2 LQKENI come from the germline V gene. The CDR3 length is 14 residues. The CDR3 here is CASSLTGSNQPQHF. The CDR3 bases are TGTGCCAGCTCACTCACAGGTAGCAATCAGCCCCAGCATTTT.

This clone was seen only once. V is TRBV27 and J is TRBJ2-7, with a weak D call TRBD2 (6 bases). CDR3 length: 14 residues. Trimming took 5 bases from V and 2 from J, leaving 13 bases between them. Germline CDR1 is MNHEY and CDR2 is SMNVEV (reference sequence). The CDR3 here is CASSIYSGTYEQYF. In DNA form, the CDR3 reads TGTGCCAGCAGTATCTATAGCGGAACCTACGAGCAGTACTTC.

This sequence joins TRBV15 and TRBJ2-3; D unclear. Trimming cost V 0 bases and J 2 bases, with 9 bases left between them. The germline gives CDR1 LNHNV, CDR2 YYDKDF (reference sequence). The CDR3 is made up of 15 amino acids. The CDR3 loop reads CATSREGRNTDTQYF. The CDR3, as DNA: TGTGCCACCAGCAGAGAGGGCAGAAACACAGATACGCAGTATTTT.

V gene TRBV6-6 combines with J gene TRBJ2-1, with D possibly matching TRBD1 (5 bases). Germline V gives CDR1 MNHNY, CDR2 SVGAGI (reference sequence). The CDR3 sequence is 14 residues long. Trimming stripped 2 bases from V and 5 bases from J, with 10 bases between. CDR3 sequence reads: CASSYAQDDNEQFF. DNA for the CDR3: TGTGCCAGCAGTTACGCACAGGACGACAATGAGCAGTTCTTC.

V gene TRBV6-5 combines with J gene TRBJ1-1; tentatively, D is TRBD1 (5 bases). This CDR3 region has 14 residues. The V gene's germline CDR1 is MNHEY and CDR2 SVGAGI. Trimming removed 2 bases from V and 1 base from J, with 8 bases in between. The CDR3 protein is CASSYGQGNTEAFF. The CDR3 DNA sequence: TGTGCCAGCAGTTACGGCCAGGGGAACACTGAAGCTTTCTTT.

The chain is built from TRBV6-1 and TRBJ2-2, with 9 nucleotides matching TRBD1. Germline assignment: CDR1 MNHNS and CDR2 SASEGT. Germline trimming cut 6 bases from V and 5 bases from J; bases unmatched to any gene: 10. This CDR3 contains 16 residues. CDR3 sequence: CASSERTGAETGELFF. CDR3 bases: TGTGCCAGCAGCGAAAGGACAGGGGCCGAGACCGGGGAGCTGTTTTTT.

The chain has TRBV5-6 and TRBJ1-5; 11 bases are shared with TRBD1. The trim removed 2 bases at V and 2 bases at J, leaving 3 bases unmatched. CDR1 is SGHDT and CDR2 is YYEEEE in the germline V gene. The CDR3 has 16 amino acids. The CDR3 loop reads CASSLGTGGGNQPQHF. The CDR3 coding sequence is TGTGCCAGCAGCTTAGGGACAGGGGGAGGCAATCAGCCCCAGCATTTT.

The chain carries TRBV19 and TRBJ2-7; D may be TRBD1 (6 bases). The germline V gene has CDR1 LNHDA and CDR2 SQIVND (reference sequence). With 8 bases removed from V and 3 bases from J, the gap between germline ends came to 14 bases. The CDR3 consists of 13 residues. CDR3 nucleotide sequence: TGTGCCAGTGCCCCGGGACAACTCTACGAGCAGTACTTC. It codes for CASAPGQLYEQYF. The full variable domain, completed using reference TRBV19 and TRBJ2-7, is DGGITQSPKYLFRKEGQNVTLSCEQNLNHDAMYWYRQDPGQGLRLIYYSQIVNDFQKGDIAEGYSVSREKKESFPLTVTSAQKNPTAFYLCASAPGQLYEQYFGPGTRLTVT.

The V and J genes are TRBV28 and TRBJ1-1; D not resolved. Trimming stripped 2 bases from V and 3 bases from J, with 7 bases between. CDR3 size: 13 residues. In germline, CDR1 is MDHEN, CDR2 SYDVKM. CDR3 protein: CASSLGQYTEAFF. The DNA of the CDR3 is TGTGCCAGCAGTTTAGGGCAGTACACTGAAGCTTTCTTT.

The rearrangement links TRBV4-2 to TRBJ2-7, with TRBD2 matching over 10 bases. CDR3 length equals 15 residues. J lost 0 bases, V lost 3 bases, and 2 bases had no gene match. CDR1 and CDR2 (germline): LGHNA, YNFKEQ. CDR3 sequence: CASSHSSGSSYEQYF. DNA of the CDR3: TGTGCCAGCAGCCATTCTAGCGGGAGCTCCTACGAGCAGTACTTC.

This clone was picked up one time. The CDR3 DNA follows: TGTGCCAGTAGTACCTTGGGTTGGAGCAATCAGCCCCAGCATTTT. Translation gives CASSTLGWSNQPQHF. This chain links TRBV19 with TRBJ1-5, with unresolved D. Looked up from germline, CDR1 is LNHDA and CDR2 is SQIVND (reference sequence). The V end lost 4 bases, the J end lost 1 base, and 11 bases lay between the germline ends. The CDR3 consists of 15 residues.

The V call is TRBV18, the J call TRBJ2-1, with D perhaps matching TRBD2 (7 bases). CDR1 and CDR2 (germline): KGHSH, LQKENI. The CDR3 covers 12 residues. V shed 2 bases and J shed 9 bases, with 8 bases lying between them. DNA for the CDR3: TGTGCCAGCTCACCAGGGGGGGCTGAGCAGTTCTTC. Protein: CASSPGGAEQFF. The complete variable domain, with remaining parts taken from reference TRBV18 and TRBJ2-1, reads NAGVMQNPRHLVRRRGQEARLRCSPMKGHSHVYWYRQLPEEGLKFMVYLQKENIIDESGMPKERFSAEFPKEGPSILRIQQVVRGDSAAYFCASSPGGAEQFFGPGTRLTVL.

The chain joins TRBV11-2 to TRBJ2-5, with D perhaps matching TRBD1 (8 bases). Trimming removed 7 bases from V and 11 bases from J, with 20 bases in between. This CDR3 comprises 13 residues. From germline, CDR1 is SGHAT and CDR2 FQNNGV. This CDR3 is CASTFSTGGEQYF. In DNA, the CDR3 is TGTGCCAGCACCTTTTCCACAGGGGGGGAGCAGTACTTC.

V gene TRBV5-6 combines with J gene TRBJ2-7; the match to TRBD2 covers 12 bases. J was trimmed by 4 bases and V by 1 base; bases with no gene match: 6. The germline CDR1 and CDR2 sequences are SGHDT and YYEEEE. The CDR3 extends over 16 amino acids. CDR3: CASSLMVLAGGYEQYF. The CDR3 DNA follows: TGTGCCAGCAGCTTGATGGTCCTAGCGGGAGGGTACGAGCAGTACTTC.

The chain is built from TRBV7-8 and TRBJ1-1; the match to TRBD1 covers 10 bases. Germline V CDR1 and CDR2: SGHVS, FQNEAQ. CDR3 length equals 21 residues. With 0 bases clipped from V and 0 bases from J, the junction kept 16 bases outside the gene matches. CDR3 region: CASSLAGTGAPQGIMNTEAFF. Here the CDR3 DNA reads TGTGCCAGCAGCTTAGCAGGGACAGGGGCCCCCCAGGGAATTATGAACACTGAAGCTTTCTTT.

This chain joins TRBV11-2 and TRBJ2-1, with 7 bases aligning to TRBD1. The CDR3 spans 13 residues. Trimming at V came to 5 bases and at J to 6 bases, leaving 4 bases not matched to a gene. Per germline, CDR1 SGHAT and CDR2 FQNNGV. The CDR3 loop is CASSVGQFNEQFF. The CDR3 nucleotides are TGTGCCAGCAGCGTGGGACAGTTCAATGAGCAGTTCTTC.

This clone has a handful of counts. The V and J genes are TRBV28 and TRBJ2-2; weak D call: TRBD2 (7 bases). Looked up from germline, CDR1 is MDHEN and CDR2 is SYDVKM. V lost 3 bases to trimming and J lost 7 bases, with 12 bases between them. The length of the CDR3 is 14 residues. CDR3 nucleotides: TGTGCCAGCAGTTTCGGGGGGCCGGACGGGGAGCTGTTTTTT. This sequence encodes CASSFGGPDGELFF.

This clone was recorded only once. This chain links TRBV27 with TRBJ2-1; 11 positions agree with TRBD2. The V gene's germline CDR1 is MNHEY and CDR2 SMNVEV (reference sequence). With 5 bases clipped from V and 4 bases from J, the junction kept 10 bases outside the gene matches. The CDR3 has 17 residues. DNA of the CDR3: TGTGCCAGCAGTCTAACTTTAGCGGGAGGGATATACAATGAGCAGTTCTTC. It specifies CASSLTLAGGIYNEQFF.

The rearrangement joins TRBV11-2 to TRBJ2-3; 10 bases line up with TRBD2. Germline lookup yields CDR1 SGHAT and CDR2 FQNNGV. V gave up 1 base and J gave up 4 bases; unmatched junction bases: 2. This CDR3 contains 15 residues. The chain's CDR3 is CASSLGSGRSDTQYF. The CDR3, as DNA: TGTGCCAGCAGCTTAGGTAGCGGGAGGTCAGATACGCAGTATTTT.

This rearrangement joins TRBV15 to TRBJ2-7; 8 bases fit TRBD1. Germline loops: CDR1 LNHNV, CDR2 YYDKDF (reference sequence). The CDR3 is 15 residues long. After removal of 5 bases from V and 4 bases from J, the junction contained 10 bases not matched to a gene. CDR3 amino acids: CATSEDRGTGYEQYF. As DNA, the CDR3 is TGTGCCACCAGCGAAGACAGGGGAACAGGGTACGAGCAGTACTTC. The variable domain in full, with the rest retrieved from reference TRBV15 and TRBJ2-7, is DAMVIQNPRYQVTQFGKPVTLSCSQTLNHNVMYWYQQKSSQAPKLLFHYYDKDFNNEADTPDNFQSRRPNTSFCFLDIRSPGLGDTAMYLCATSEDRGTGYEQYFGPGTRLTVT.

This chain joins TRBV11-2 and TRBJ1-1; 7 nucleotides agree with TRBD1. Germline V gives CDR1 SGHAT, CDR2 FQNNGV. The CDR3 totals 17 residues. Germline trimming cut 1 base from V and 1 base from J; bases unmatched to any gene: 9. CDR3 sequence: CASSLGRTGEGNTEAFF. The CDR3 bases are TGTGCCAGCAGCTTAGGCAGGACAGGAGAAGGGAACACTGAAGCTTTCTTT.

The rearrangement uses TRBV6-5 and TRBJ1-1, with 7 bases lining up with TRBD1. This CDR3 comprises 13 residues. Germline assignment: CDR1 MNHEY and CDR2 SVGAGI. V lost 10 bases to trimming and J lost 1 base; unmatched junction nucleotides: 6. The CDR3 is CATQGQPNTEAFF. The CDR3, as DNA: TGTGCCACCCAGGGACAGCCGAACACTGAAGCTTTCTTT.

The chain recombines TRBV20-1 with TRBJ2-5; D call uncertain. The germline V and J ends were trimmed by 7 bases and 4 bases, with 4 bases remaining between them. CDR3 size: 9 residues. The germline V gene has CDR1 DFQATT and CDR2 SNEGSKA (reference sequence). CDR3 bases: TGCAGTGTAGGAGAGACCCAGTACTTC. Translating it yields CSVGETQYF.

In its sample, this clone was seen once. The V call is TRBV25-1, the J call TRBJ2-7, with D perhaps matching TRBD2 (6 bases). This CDR3 contains 16 residues. CDR1 and CDR2 (germline): MGHDK, SYGVNS. V was pared by 2 bases and J by 5 bases, with 19 bases between. CDR3 region: CASSETGTWRENEQYF. CDR3 coding DNA: TGTGCCAGCAGTGAAACCGGGACTTGGCGGGAAAACGAGCAGTACTTC.